This T cell receptor (beta chain) was retrieved from a study of control samples from healthy donors and cancer patients. CDR1 and CDR2 from the germline V gene are LGHNA and YNFKEQ. V gave up 1 base and J gave up 5 bases, with 17 bases separating them. This CDR3 region has 16 residues. Data came from immunoSEQ multiplex PCR; TCRdb stores just in-frame clones and leaves some out. The sample yields roughly 100,000 clones, about 85% seen once. This receptor was taken from a woman between 45 and 60 years old in good health. Material: blood. This sequence joins TRBV4-2 and TRBJ1-1; D is perhaps TRBD1 (5 bases). In DNA, the CDR3 is TGTGCCAGCAGCCAAGGGGGAGGGGCGAGGAAGACTGAAGCTTTCTTT. It yields the protein CASSQGGGARKTEAFF.